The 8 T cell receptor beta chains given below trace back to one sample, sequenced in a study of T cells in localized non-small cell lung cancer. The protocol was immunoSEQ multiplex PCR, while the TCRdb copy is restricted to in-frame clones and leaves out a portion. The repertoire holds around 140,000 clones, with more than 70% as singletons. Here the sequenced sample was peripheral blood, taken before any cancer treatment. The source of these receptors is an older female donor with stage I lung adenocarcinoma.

Written as DNA, the CDR3 is TGTGCCAGCAGCCAATTTCAGAGCGGGAGAAGCACCGGGGAGCTGTTTTTT. Its translation: CASSQFQSGRSTGELFF. The V gene is TRBV16, the J gene TRBJ2-2; 8 bases line up with TRBD2. The V gene's germline CDR1 is KGHSY and CDR2 FQNENV. This CDR3 region has 17 residues. The V segment lost 1 base and the J segment 4 bases; nucleotides outside the gene matches: 8.

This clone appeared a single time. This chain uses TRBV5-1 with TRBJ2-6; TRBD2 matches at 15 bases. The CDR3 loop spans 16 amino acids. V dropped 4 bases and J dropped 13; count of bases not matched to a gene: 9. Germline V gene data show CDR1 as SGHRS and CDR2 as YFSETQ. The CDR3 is CASSLGTSGRLGVLTF. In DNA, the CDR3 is TGCGCCAGCAGCCTAGGGACTAGCGGGAGGTTGGGTGTCCTGACTTTC.

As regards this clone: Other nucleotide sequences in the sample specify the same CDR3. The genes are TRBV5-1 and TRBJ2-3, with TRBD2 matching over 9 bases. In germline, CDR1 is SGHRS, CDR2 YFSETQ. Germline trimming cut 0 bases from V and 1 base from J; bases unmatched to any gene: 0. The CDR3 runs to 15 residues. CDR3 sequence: CASSLGLAGTDTQYF. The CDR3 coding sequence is TGCGCCAGCAGCTTGGGACTAGCGGGCACAGATACGCAGTATTTT.

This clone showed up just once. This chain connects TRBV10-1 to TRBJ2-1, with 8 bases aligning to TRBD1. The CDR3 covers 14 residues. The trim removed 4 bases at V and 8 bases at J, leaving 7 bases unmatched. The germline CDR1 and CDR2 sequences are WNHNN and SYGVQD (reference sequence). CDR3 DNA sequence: TGCGCCAGCAGTGGTAGCAGGGGGCTCGATGAGCAGTTCTTC. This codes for CASSGSRGLDEQFF.

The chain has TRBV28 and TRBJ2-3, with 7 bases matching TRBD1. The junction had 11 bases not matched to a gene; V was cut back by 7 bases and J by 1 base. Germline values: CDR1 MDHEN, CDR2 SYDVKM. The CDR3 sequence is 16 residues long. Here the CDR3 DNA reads TGTGCCAGCATCAAATTACAGGGGTCTGGCACAGATACGCAGTATTTT. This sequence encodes CASIKLQGSGTDTQYF.

The CDR3 here is CASSSQTGGTYEQYF. In DNA, the CDR3 is TGCGCCAGCAGCTCGCAGACAGGGGGGACCTACGAGCAGTACTTC. V usage is TRBV5-1 and J usage is TRBJ2-7, with TRBD1 matching over 9 bases. Trimming cost V 3 bases and J 2 bases; bases outside gene matches: 6. The CDR3 totals 15 residues. Germline V lookup: CDR1 SGHRS, CDR2 YFSETQ.

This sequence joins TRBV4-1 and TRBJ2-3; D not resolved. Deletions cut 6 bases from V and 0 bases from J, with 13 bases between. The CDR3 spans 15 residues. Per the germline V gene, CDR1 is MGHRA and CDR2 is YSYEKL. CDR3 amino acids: CASRTSVGSTDTQYF. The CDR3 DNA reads TGCGCCAGCAGAACCTCTGTCGGAAGCACAGATACGCAGTATTTT.

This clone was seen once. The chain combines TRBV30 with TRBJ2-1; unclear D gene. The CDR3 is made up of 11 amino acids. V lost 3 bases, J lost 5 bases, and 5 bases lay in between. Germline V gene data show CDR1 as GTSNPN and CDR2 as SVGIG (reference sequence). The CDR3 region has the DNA TGTGCCTGGAGCCCCGACAATGAGCAGTTCTTC. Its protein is CAWSPDNEQFF.